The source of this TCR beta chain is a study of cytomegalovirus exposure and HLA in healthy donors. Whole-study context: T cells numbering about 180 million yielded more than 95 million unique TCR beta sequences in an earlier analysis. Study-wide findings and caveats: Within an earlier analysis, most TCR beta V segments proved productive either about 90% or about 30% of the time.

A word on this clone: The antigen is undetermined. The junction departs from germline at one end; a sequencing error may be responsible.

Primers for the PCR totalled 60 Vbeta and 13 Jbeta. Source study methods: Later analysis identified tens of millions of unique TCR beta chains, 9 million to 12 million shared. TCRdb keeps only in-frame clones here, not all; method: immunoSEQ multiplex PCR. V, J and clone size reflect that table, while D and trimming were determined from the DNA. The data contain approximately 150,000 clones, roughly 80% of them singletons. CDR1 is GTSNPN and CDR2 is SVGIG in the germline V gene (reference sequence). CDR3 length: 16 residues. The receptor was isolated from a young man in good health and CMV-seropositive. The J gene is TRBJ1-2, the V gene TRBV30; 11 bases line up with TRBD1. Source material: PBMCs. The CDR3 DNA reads TGTGCCCGGAGTGCGTTAGGGACAGGGGGTTTCTATGGCTACACCTTC. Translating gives CARSALGTGGFYGYTF. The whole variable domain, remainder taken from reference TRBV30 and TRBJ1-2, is SQTIHQWPATLVQPVGSPLSLECTVEGTSNPNLYWYRQAAGRGLQLLFYSVGIGQISSEVPQNLSASRPQDRQFILSSKKLLLSDSGFYLCARSALGTGGFYGYTFGSGTRLTVV.